Listed here is a single T cell receptor beta chain. The antigen remains unidentified. This record belongs to a study of T cell repertoires in cytomegalovirus infection. Points from the study as a whole: CMV carriers with the relevant HLA were identified by cumulative public TCR beta family frequency.

Between the trimmed V and J ends, which lost 4 bases and 9 bases, there was a span of 12 bases. Germline-derived CDR1 and CDR2 are MNHEY and SVGAGI. CDR3 length: 12 residues. MiXCR, applied by TCRdb to the reads, yields one record per CDR3 protein. The sample holds roughly 990,000 distinct CDR3 sequences, approximately 31% seen once. The chain combines TRBV6-5 with TRBJ1-1; D is perhaps TRBD1 (6 bases). The sequence was obtained from a human donor in good health (CMV status not recorded). Some clones in this sample may be carry-over from other donors' samples. This specimen consisted of cultured CD8+ T cells from PBMCs, obtained from culture after CMV antigen stimulation. CDR3 coding DNA: TGTGCCAGCAGTTTCGGGGGGCCCAAAGCTTTCTTT. It is translated as CASSFGGPKAFF.